The clone carrying this TCR beta chain was seen ten or more times. The CDR3 is 14 residues long. The J segment lost 8 bases and the V segment lost 2 bases, leaving 7 bases of the junction unmatched. Germline CDR1 reads SGHRS; CDR2 reads YFSETQ. These data are taken from a study of T cells after yellow fever vaccination. TCRdb re-called the 5' RACE reads with MiXCR, one entry per CDR3 protein. The sample holds some 68,000 distinct CDR3 sequences, 6.5% seen once. This chain connects TRBV5-1 to TRBJ2-1, with TRBD1 identical over 7 bases. Sequences were derived from CD8+ T cells sorted from PBMCs, sampled roughly 46 days after the first yellow fever vaccination. This clonotype originated in a man younger than 35 who received the YFV17D yellow fever vaccine. DNA of the CDR3: TGCGCCAGCAGCTTTAGAGACAGGGCGGATGAGCAGTTCTTC. The encoded protein is CASSFRDRADEQFF.